The 28 T cell receptor beta chains below all came from one sample that was sequenced in a study of T-cell reconstitution after alpha-beta-depleted transplantation in children. Unique molecular identifiers were incorporated during preparation of the TCRbeta library. TCRdb itself ran the PCR reads through MiXCR, one entry per CDR3 protein. The sample contains about 200,000 distinct CDR3 sequences, roughly 8.1% of which appear only once. The source material was PBMCs, mostly from graft donor cells, sampled 360 days after TCRalphabeta/CD19-depleted stem cell transplant. These receptors all stem from a male patient aged 2 to 10 who had a stem cell transplant for acute myeloid leukemia, so the T cells may come from the graft donor.

The chain recombines TRBV5-1 with TRBJ2-7, with D possibly matching TRBD1 (7 bases). The V end was cut by 0 bases, the J end by 2 bases, with 15 bases between. The CDR3 spans 16 residues. CDR1 is SGHRS and CDR2 is YFSETQ in the germline V gene. CDR3: CASSLEAGGYPYEQYV. CDR3 nucleotides: TGCGCCAGCAGCTTGGAGGCAGGGGGGTACCCCTACGAGCAGTACGTC.

The sample holds many counts of this clonotype. The rearrangement joins TRBV5-6 to TRBJ2-5, with D possibly TRBD1 on 6 matching bases. This CDR3 has 14 residues. In germline, CDR1 is SGHDT, CDR2 YYEEEE. V lost 1 base and J 5 bases, leaving 12 bases between the germline ends. CDR3 sequence (DNA): TGTGCCAGCAGCTTGACAGGGAGTTCGGAGACCCAGTACTTC. Amino acids: CASSLTGSSETQYF.

This clonotype has ten or more counts. The chain employs TRBV20-1 and TRBJ2-1; a possible D gene is TRBD1 (5 bases). Germline CDR1 DFQATT, CDR2 SNEGSKA (reference sequence). The CDR3 sequence is 13 residues long. V shed 6 bases and J shed 9 bases, with 18 bases lying between them. The DNA for the CDR3 is TGCAGTGCCAGGCGTAGGGGCTACGGTGAGCAGTTCTTC. The encoded protein is CSARRRGYGEQFF.

This clonotype was seen only a few times. The J gene is TRBJ2-7, the V gene TRBV15; 7 bases are shared with TRBD1. CDR1 and CDR2 from the germline V gene are LNHNV and YYDKDF (reference sequence). V shed 1 base, J shed 3 bases, and the junction held 6 bases outside the gene matches. The CDR3 is 15 residues long. The CDR3, as DNA: TGTGCCACCAGCAGAGGAGGGGACAGTTTCTACGAGCAGTACTTC. Amino acids: CATSRGGDSFYEQYF.

This clonotype was observed a handful of times. The rearrangement links TRBV9 to TRBJ2-5, with 11 bases aligning to TRBD2. Germline values: CDR1 SGDLS, CDR2 YYNGEE. V trimming: 4 bases; J trimming: 4 bases; junction bases outside the gene matches: 3. The CDR3 is 14 amino acids. In DNA, the CDR3 is TGTGCCAGCAGCCTGACTAGCGGGGCAGAGACCCAGTACTTC. Translation: CASSLTSGAETQYF.

The J gene is TRBJ2-2, the V gene TRBV5-1; either TRBD1 or TRBD2 may supply D (6 bases each). V shed 4 bases and J shed 4 bases, with 14 bases lying between them. CDR1 and CDR2 (germline): SGHRS, YFSETQ. The CDR3 extends over 15 amino acids. The CDR3 is CASSPGGGGTGELFF. CDR3 nucleotide sequence: TGCGCCAGCAGCCCTGGAGGAGGGGGCACCGGGGAGCTGTTTTTT.

This clonotype was found many times. The V call is TRBV5-1, the J call TRBJ1-5; D is perhaps TRBD1 (5 bases). Germline V gene lookup returns CDR1 SGHRS and CDR2 YFSETQ. Trimming shortened V by 8 bases and J by 9 bases, and 12 bases separated the two germline ends. This CDR3 is built from 11 residues. The CDR3 is CARLGGRPQHF. CDR3 nucleotide sequence: TGCGCCAGATTGGGGGGACGGCCCCAGCATTTT.

The sample holds a few counts of this clonotype. The rearrangement uses TRBV20-1 and TRBJ2-5, with 9 bases matching TRBD2. There are 16 residues in the CDR3. Trimming at V came to 0 bases and at J to 0 bases, leaving 5 bases not matched to a gene. The germline CDR1 and CDR2 sequences are DFQATT and SNEGSKA (reference sequence). Here the CDR3 reads CSARDQGLADQETQYF. The CDR3, as DNA: TGCAGTGCTAGAGATCAGGGACTAGCAGACCAAGAGACCCAGTACTTC.

This clonotype was seen at least ten times. In nucleotides, the CDR3 is TGTGCCAGCAGCCTAGCGGGGGCTATCAATGAGCAGTTCTTC. Its protein product is CASSLAGAINEQFF. The gene calls are TRBV12-3 or TRBV12-4 and TRBJ2-1, with 10 bases that match TRBD2. V trimming: 6 bases; J trimming: 6 bases; junction bases outside the gene matches: 5. The CDR3 extends over 14 amino acids.

Many counts were recorded for this clonotype. The CDR3 spells CASSSAPDRGREYF. CDR3 nucleotides: TGTGCCAGCAGTTCTGCCCCGGACAGGGGCCGGGAGTACTTC. This chain links TRBV6-2 or TRBV6-3 with TRBJ2-7; 9 bases map to TRBD1. There are 14 residues in the CDR3. J lost 11 bases, V lost 4 bases, and 12 bases had no gene match. Per the germline V gene, CDR1 is MNHEY and CDR2 is SVGEGT.

In its sample, this clonotype was seen many times. This rearrangement joins TRBV20-1 to TRBJ2-1; 8 nucleotides align to TRBD2. The length of the CDR3 is 12 residues. Germline loops: CDR1 DFQATT, CDR2 SNEGSKA (reference sequence). CDR3 nucleotide sequence: TGCACCATAGCGGGGACCTACAATGAGCAGTTCTTC. Its protein product is CTIAGTYNEQFF.

The V and J genes are TRBV5-1 and TRBJ2-1, with 7 bases matching TRBD1. The germline V gene has CDR1 SGHRS and CDR2 YFSETQ. V dropped 5 bases and J dropped 6; count of bases not matched to a gene: 2. The CDR3 extends over 12 amino acids. CDR3: CASRGDSNEQFF. The CDR3 DNA reads as TGCGCCAGCAGAGGGGACAGCAATGAGCAGTTCTTC.

This clonotype has just a few counts. J is TRBJ2-1 and V is TRBV28, with a weak D call TRBD2 (5 bases). V dropped 6 bases and J dropped 9 bases, with 18 bases sitting between them. This CDR3 has 14 amino acids. Looked up from germline, CDR1 is MDHEN and CDR2 is SYDVKM. The DNA for the CDR3 is TGTGCCAGCAGCCTACGGACTTCCCCTGGTGAGCAGTTCTTC. Amino acid sequence: CASSLRTSPGEQFF.

This clonotype was counted at least ten times. V is TRBV6-5 and J is TRBJ2-5; D possibly corresponds to TRBD2 (6 bases). Germline V gives CDR1 MNHEY, CDR2 SVGAGI. The CDR3 is 16 residues long. Trimming shortened V by 2 bases and J by 2 bases, and 15 bases separated the two germline ends. The CDR3 protein is CASSYDRGGIQETQYF. As DNA, the CDR3 is TGTGCCAGCAGTTACGACCGGGGCGGGATTCAAGAGACCCAGTACTTC.

This clonotype showed up just a few times. This chain connects TRBV4-2 to TRBJ2-7; 12 bases are shared with TRBD2. Germline trimming cut 2 bases from V and 2 bases from J; bases unmatched to any gene: 1. Germline assignment: CDR1 LGHNA and CDR2 YNFKEQ. This CDR3 spans 15 amino acids. DNA of the CDR3: TGTGCCAGCAGCCAACTAGCGGGAGGGCCCTACGAGCAGTACTTC. Amino acid sequence: CASSQLAGGPYEQYF.

By frequency in the sample, this clonotype is medium-sized. V is TRBV9 and J is TRBJ2-1; 7 positions agree with TRBD2. CDR3 length: 17 amino acids. V shed 0 bases and J 8 bases; nucleotides not matched to a gene: 14. Germline CDR1 and CDR2: SGDLS and YYNGEE. The DNA for the CDR3 is TGTGCCAGCAGCGTAGAGGGCGGGGGTCCCTCTCTCGATGAGCAGTTCTTC. It encodes CASSVEGGGPSLDEQFF.

This clonotype has a count of ten or more. The chain carries TRBV29-1 and TRBJ1-1, with D possibly TRBD1 on 5 matching bases. The V and J ends lost 6 bases and 1 base respectively, with 18 bases between them. This CDR3 is 15 amino acids long. Germline V gives CDR1 SQVTM, CDR2 ANQGSEA. CDR3 residues: CSVEHHRLPNTEAFF. CDR3 in DNA: TGCAGCGTGGAACACCACAGGTTACCGAACACTGAAGCTTTCTTT.

This clonotype showed up just a few times. V is TRBV12-3 or TRBV12-4 and J is TRBJ2-4; no firm D call. This CDR3 comprises 15 residues. V was cut by 0 bases and J by 0 bases, with 6 bases left in between. CDR3 loop: CASSLAVLAKNIQYF. The CDR3 bases are TGTGCCAGCAGTTTAGCGGTCCTAGCCAAAAACATTCAGTACTTC.

The gene calls are TRBV20-1 and TRBJ2-6, with 9 nucleotides matching TRBD1. Germline V gene data show CDR1 as DFQATT and CDR2 as SNEGSKA (reference sequence). The length of the CDR3 is 17 residues. J lost 2 bases, V lost 5 bases, and 10 bases had no gene match. The CDR3 loop is CSARIPGQGTGANVLTF. The DNA for the CDR3 is TGCAGTGCTCGAATCCCGGGACAGGGAACTGGGGCCAACGTCCTGACTTTC.

This clonotype showed up just a few times. The chain combines TRBV14 with TRBJ2-1; D remains ambiguous. Germline V gives CDR1 SGHDN, CDR2 FVKESK. This CDR3 spans 13 amino acids. The V gene lost 3 bases and the J gene lost 8 bases, with 11 bases spanning the gap. CDR3: CASSHFLVDEQFF. The DNA of the CDR3 is TGTGCCAGCAGCCATTTCCTGGTAGATGAGCAGTTCTTC.

This clonotype has a count of ten or more. This chain's CDR3 is CASSVGQLGETQYF. The DNA of the CDR3 is TGTGCCAGCAGCGTAGGCCAGTTAGGGGAGACCCAGTACTTC. The chain employs TRBV9 and TRBJ2-5, with D unclear. V lost 0 bases, J lost 5 bases, and 11 bases lay in between. This CDR3 has 14 residues. Germline V gene data show CDR1 as SGDLS and CDR2 as YYNGEE.

This clonotype has only a few counts. This rearrangement joins TRBV7-2 to TRBJ2-5, with a tentative D call TRBD2 (6 bases). V lost 5 bases and J lost 2, with 21 bases in between. The CDR3 sequence is 17 residues long. Germline V gene data show CDR1 as SGHTA and CDR2 as FQGNSA. The CDR3 sequence: CASSPRGAPRRQETQYF. The DNA of the CDR3 is TGTGCCAGCAGCCCGCGGGGAGCCCCTAGACGTCAAGAGACCCAGTACTTC.

This clonotype has ten or more counts. The chain is built from TRBV7-9 and TRBJ1-3; a weak D match, TRBD1 (5 bases). The germline V gene has CDR1 SEHNR and CDR2 FQNEAQ (reference sequence). Trimming took off 7 bases at V and 2 bases at J, with 21 bases between the two ends. The CDR3 totals 17 residues. The CDR3 loop is CASMTLPVGQAGNTIYF. Here the CDR3 DNA reads TGTGCCAGCATGACCCTGCCTGTGGGGCAAGCTGGAAACACCATATATTTT. Combining the CDR3 with reference TRBV7-9 and TRBJ1-3 gives the whole variable domain DTGVSQNPRHKITKRGQNVTFRCDPISEHNRLYWYRQTLGQGPEFLTYFQNEAQLEKSRLLSDRFSAERPKGSFSTLEIQRTEQGDSAMYLCASMTLPVGQAGNTIYFGEGSWLTVV.

This clonotype was recorded at least ten times. The rearrangement links TRBV19 to TRBJ2-2; possible D gene TRBD1, 5 bases. The CDR3 is 15 residues long. Deletions cut 8 bases from V and 4 bases from J, with 17 bases between. The V gene's germline CDR1 is LNHDA and CDR2 SQIVND (reference sequence). In DNA form, the CDR3 reads TGTGCCAGTGGCAGGTCTCCAGGGCCCACCGGGGAGCTGTTTTTT. Translating gives CASGRSPGPTGELFF.

This clonotype was picked up many times. The V gene is TRBV20-1, the J gene TRBJ2-1; D remains unclear. V was pared by 0 bases and J by 12 bases, with 12 bases between. Germline CDR1 reads DFQATT; CDR2 reads SNEGSKA (reference sequence). This CDR3 region has 12 residues. The CDR3 nucleotides are TGCAGTGCTAGAGATACCAGGTCTTTGCAGTTCTTC. Its translation: CSARDTRSLQFF.

This clonotype was detected many times. The chain couples TRBV6-2 or TRBV6-3 to TRBJ2-7; D remains unclear. The germline gives CDR1 MNHEY, CDR2 SVGEGT. V lost 4 bases, J lost 4 bases, and 14 bases lay in between. This CDR3 has 14 amino acids. CDR3 nucleotide sequence: TGTGCCAGCAGTTTAGTGAGGAACGGGTACGAGCAGTACTTC. This codes for CASSLVRNGYEQYF.

This clonotype was counted at least ten times. The J gene is TRBJ2-5, the V gene TRBV20-1; 9 nucleotides line up with TRBD2. There are 14 residues in the CDR3. Germline loops: CDR1 DFQATT, CDR2 SNEGSKA (reference sequence). J gave up 0 bases and V 2 bases, and 1 base lay outside the gene matches. The DNA of the CDR3 is TGCAGTGCTAGATCTAGCGGGAACCAAGAGACCCAGTACTTC. Translated: CSARSSGNQETQYF.

This clonotype was seen a handful of times. J is TRBJ1-5 and V is TRBV20-1, with TRBD1 as a possible D gene (6 bases). Germline CDR1 and CDR2: DFQATT and SNEGSKA (reference sequence). The CDR3 covers 16 residues. V lost 2 bases and J 0 bases, leaving 14 bases between the germline ends. CDR3 nucleotide sequence: TGCAGTGCTAGAATAGGGGGTACCGGTAGCAATCAGCCCCAGCATTTT. Translation: CSARIGGTGSNQPQHF.